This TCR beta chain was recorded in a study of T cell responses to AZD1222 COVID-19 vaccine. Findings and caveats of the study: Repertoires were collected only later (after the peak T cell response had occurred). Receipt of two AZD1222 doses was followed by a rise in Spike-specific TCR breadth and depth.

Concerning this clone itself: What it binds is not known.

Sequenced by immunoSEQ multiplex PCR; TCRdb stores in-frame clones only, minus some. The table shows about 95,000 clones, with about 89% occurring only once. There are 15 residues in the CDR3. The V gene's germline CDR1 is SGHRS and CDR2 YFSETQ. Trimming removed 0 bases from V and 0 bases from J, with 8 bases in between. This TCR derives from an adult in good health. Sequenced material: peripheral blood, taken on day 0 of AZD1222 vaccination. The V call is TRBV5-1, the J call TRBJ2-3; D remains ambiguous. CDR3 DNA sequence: TGCGCCAGCAGCTTGGACGCCGCGAGCACAGATACGCAGTATTTT. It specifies CASSLDAASTDTQYF.